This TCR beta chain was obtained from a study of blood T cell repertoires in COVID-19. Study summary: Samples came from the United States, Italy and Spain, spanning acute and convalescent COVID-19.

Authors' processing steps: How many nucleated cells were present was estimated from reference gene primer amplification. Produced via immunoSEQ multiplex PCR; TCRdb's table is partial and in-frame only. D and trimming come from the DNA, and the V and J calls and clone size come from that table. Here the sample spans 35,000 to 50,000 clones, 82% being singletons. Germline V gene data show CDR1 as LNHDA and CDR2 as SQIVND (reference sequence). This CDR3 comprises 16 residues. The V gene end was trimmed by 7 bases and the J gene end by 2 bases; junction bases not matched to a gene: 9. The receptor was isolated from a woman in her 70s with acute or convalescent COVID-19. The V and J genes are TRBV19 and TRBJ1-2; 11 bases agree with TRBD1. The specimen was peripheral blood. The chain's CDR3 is CASIGTRTGGNYGYTF. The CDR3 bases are TGTGCCAGTATTGGGACCAGGACAGGGGGCAACTATGGCTACACCTTC.